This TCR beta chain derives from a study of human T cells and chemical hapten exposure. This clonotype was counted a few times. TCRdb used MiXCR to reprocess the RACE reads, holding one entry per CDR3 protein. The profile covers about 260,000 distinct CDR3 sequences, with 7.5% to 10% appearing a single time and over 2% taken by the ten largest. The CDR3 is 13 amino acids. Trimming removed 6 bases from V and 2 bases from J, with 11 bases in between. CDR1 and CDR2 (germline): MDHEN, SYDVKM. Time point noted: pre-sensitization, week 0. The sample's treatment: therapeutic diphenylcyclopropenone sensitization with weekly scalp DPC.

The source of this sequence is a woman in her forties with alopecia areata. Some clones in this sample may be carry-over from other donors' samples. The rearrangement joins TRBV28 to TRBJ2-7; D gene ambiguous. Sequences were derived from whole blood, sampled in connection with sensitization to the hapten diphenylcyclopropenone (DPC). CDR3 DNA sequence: TGTGCCAGCAGGGCCACCGTGCCCTACGAGCAGTACTTC. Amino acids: CASRATVPYEQYF.